Presented here are 24 T cell receptor beta chains from one specimen sequenced in a study of T-cell reconstitution after alpha-beta-depleted transplantation in children. Preparation of the TCRbeta library used unique molecular identifiers. Each CDR3 protein gets one entry after TCRdb re-called the PCR reads with MiXCR. The table shows 800,000 to 1,000,000 distinct CDR3 sequences, with 25% to 35% occurring only once. The input for sequencing was PBMCs, mostly from graft donor cells, taken 360 days after TCRalphabeta/CD19-depleted stem cell transplant. These receptors were obtained from a boy in the first two years of life who had a stem cell transplant for SCID, so the T cells may come from the graft donor.

The CDR3 is CASSLDRVKNIQYF. CDR3 coding DNA: TGTGCCAGCAGCCTGGACAGGGTCAAAAACATTCAGTACTTC. V gene TRBV28 combines with J gene TRBJ2-4; 8 positions agree with TRBD1. The CDR3 has 14 amino acids. The J segment lost 3 bases and the V segment lost 6 bases, leaving 4 bases of the junction unmatched. CDR1 and CDR2 from the germline V gene are MDHEN and SYDVKM. Drawing the rest from reference TRBV28 and TRBJ2-4, the complete variable domain is DVKVTQSSRYLVKRTGEKVFLECVQDMDHENMFWYRQDPGLGLRLIYFSYDVKMKEKGDIPEGYSVSREKKERFSLILESASTNQTSMYLCASSLDRVKNIQYFGAGTRLSVL.

The gene calls are TRBV4-2 and TRBJ2-5; 8 bases agree with TRBD2. Germline CDR1 LGHNA, CDR2 YNFKEQ. CDR3 length equals 14 residues. J gave up 3 bases and V 5 bases, and 5 bases lay outside the gene matches. The CDR3: CASSVGLVEETQYF. DNA of the CDR3: TGTGCCAGCAGCGTGGGACTAGTGGAAGAGACCCAGTACTTC.

The chain is built from TRBV5-1 and TRBJ2-1; TRBD1 matches at 7 bases. V lost 4 bases, J lost 7 bases, and 8 bases stayed unmatched. The CDR3 has 14 amino acids. Germline CDR1 reads SGHRS; CDR2 reads YFSETQ. CDR3 coding DNA: TGCGCCAGCAGCCCCCCGGGACAGAAGAATGAGCAGTTCTTC. Translated: CASSPPGQKNEQFF.

Only a few counts were recorded for this clonotype. V usage is TRBV10-3 and J usage is TRBJ2-1; D ambiguous. The CDR3 covers 12 residues. The germline V gene encodes CDR1 ENHRY and CDR2 SYGVKD. Deletions cut 11 bases from V and 8 bases from J, with 16 bases between. CDR3 nucleotides: TGTGCCGTCTCCCTTAGCTTCGATGAGCAGTTCTTC. This encodes CAVSLSFDEQFF.

The chain joins TRBV12-3 or TRBV12-4 to TRBJ1-5; D is uncertain. The V gene lost 9 bases and the J gene lost 3 bases, with 9 bases spanning the gap. This CDR3 has 12 residues. The CDR3 region is CASGRANQPQHF. The CDR3 DNA reads as TGTGCCAGTGGGAGGGCCAATCAGCCCCAGCATTTT.

This chain uses TRBV24-1 with TRBJ2-2; D is undetermined. Germline loops: CDR1 KGHDR, CDR2 SFDVKD. Trimming stripped 6 bases from V and 1 base from J, with 8 bases between. There are 14 residues in the CDR3. The CDR3 DNA is TGTGCCACCAGTCCATTGCAGAACACCGGGGAGCTGTTTTTT. Translation: CATSPLQNTGELFF.

The chain joins TRBV10-3 to TRBJ2-3; 9 bases agree with TRBD1. V was clipped by 0 bases and J by 2 bases; unmatched bases: 9. Germline lookup yields CDR1 ENHRY and CDR2 SYGVKD. This CDR3 has 18 residues. This CDR3 reads CAISESRAGTGLTDTQYF. The CDR3 DNA reads as TGTGCCATCAGTGAGTCGAGGGCTGGGACAGGGCTCACAGATACGCAGTATTTT.

This clonotype was observed a handful of times. The chain recombines TRBV20-1 with TRBJ2-7, with D possibly matching TRBD2 (6 bases). Germline CDR1 and CDR2: DFQATT and SNEGSKA (reference sequence). Trimming pared 3 bases from V and 6 bases from J, leaving 15 bases between. The CDR3 is made up of 13 amino acids. Here the CDR3 reads CSASRNLATEQYF. CDR3 nucleotide sequence: TGCAGTGCTAGTAGAAACCTAGCGACCGAGCAGTACTTC.

This clonotype was observed a handful of times. J is TRBJ2-1 and V is TRBV4-3, with 10 bases aligning to TRBD2. J lost 6 bases, V lost 4 bases, and 9 bases had no gene match. The CDR3 totals 16 residues. Germline CDR1 LGHNA, CDR2 YSLEER. The CDR3 region is CASSPKVLAGANEQFF. CDR3 nucleotides: TGCGCCAGCAGCCCTAAGGTTCTAGCGGGGGCCAATGAGCAGTTCTTC.

This clonotype was observed a handful of times. This chain joins TRBV12-3 or TRBV12-4 and TRBJ1-1, with TRBD1 as a possible D gene (5 bases). The CDR3 has 18 residues. Trimming cost V 5 bases and J 0 bases, with 22 bases left between them. CDR3 amino acids: CASSTSREGDGMNTEAFF. Here the CDR3 DNA reads TGTGCCAGCAGTACCTCCAGGGAAGGGGACGGGATGAACACTGAAGCTTTCTTT.

This clonotype came up a few times. The gene calls are TRBV4-1 and TRBJ1-6, with D perhaps matching TRBD1 (5 bases). Germline CDR1 reads MGHRA; CDR2 reads YSYEKL. There are 14 residues in the CDR3. V was trimmed by 5 bases and J by 7 bases, leaving 12 bases between them. CDR3 loop: CASSNGDQNSPLHF. As DNA, the CDR3 is TGCGCCAGCAGCAACGGGGACCAAAATTCACCCCTCCACTTT.

This chain links TRBV11-2 with TRBJ2-7; D remains unclear. The V gene's germline CDR1 is SGHAT and CDR2 FQNNGV. This CDR3 has 13 residues. Trimming removed 4 bases at V and 6 bases at J, with 13 bases between. The CDR3 is CASSSFPVREQYF. The CDR3 coding sequence is TGTGCCAGCAGCTCCTTTCCGGTCCGCGAGCAGTACTTC.

The chain has TRBV19 and TRBJ2-2; a weak D match, TRBD1 (5 bases). This CDR3 contains 15 residues. Deletions cut 7 bases from V and 5 bases from J, with 17 bases between. Germline CDR1 reads LNHDA; CDR2 reads SQIVND (reference sequence). CDR3 nucleotides: TGTGCCAGTATTCCCAGGGCTGGAAGGACCGGGGAGCTGTTTTTT. The encoded protein is CASIPRAGRTGELFF.

Only a few counts were recorded for this clonotype. In DNA form, the CDR3 reads TGTGCCATCAGTGAGTCTATTGGGGCGGGGCCTTCCTACGAGCAGTACTTC. Translating gives CAISESIGAGPSYEQYF. This chain uses TRBV10-3 with TRBJ2-7; possibly TRBD2 for D (6 bases). Germline V lookup: CDR1 ENHRY, CDR2 SYGVKD. V lost 0 bases to trimming and J lost 1 base, with 16 bases between them. The CDR3 length is 17 residues.

This clonotype appeared a few times. This chain joins TRBV28 and TRBJ2-7; 9 bases are shared with TRBD2. The CDR3 spans 16 residues. Germline trimming cut 4 bases from V and 2 bases from J; bases unmatched to any gene: 9. Germline V gene lookup returns CDR1 MDHEN and CDR2 SYDVKM. DNA for the CDR3: TGTGCCAGCAGTTCCCCTCAGGCGGGGGGGCCCTACGAGCAGTACTTC. Translation: CASSSPQAGGPYEQYF.

The rearrangement joins TRBV20-1 to TRBJ2-7, with D possibly being TRBD2 (6 bases). The CDR3 totals 13 residues. V gave up 4 bases and J gave up 2 bases, with 12 bases separating them. CDR1 and CDR2 (germline): DFQATT, SNEGSKA (reference sequence). The CDR3 protein is CSATTGLTYEQYF. The CDR3, as DNA: TGCAGTGCTACTACGGGACTGACCTACGAGCAGTACTTC.

Ten or more counts support this clonotype. This sequence joins TRBV15 and TRBJ2-5; the D gene could be TRBD1 or TRBD2 (5 bases each). The germline gives CDR1 LNHNV, CDR2 YYDKDF (reference sequence). Trimming pared 0 bases from V and 3 bases from J, leaving 11 bases between. There are 15 residues in the CDR3. The CDR3 coding sequence is TGTGCCACCAGCAGAGACCCGGGACCTGAAGAGACCCAGTACTTC. It yields the protein CATSRDPGPEETQYF.

This chain uses TRBV19 with TRBJ2-2; D tentatively fits TRBD1 or TRBD2 (7 bases each). V shed 7 bases and J shed 0 bases, with 15 bases lying between them. Germline V gene data show CDR1 as LNHDA and CDR2 as SQIVND (reference sequence). The CDR3 has 16 amino acids. In DNA form, the CDR3 reads TGTGCCAGTACGAGGGCAGGGGGGGCGAACACCGGGGAGCTGTTTTTT. Translation gives CASTRAGGANTGELFF.

The J gene is TRBJ2-1, the V gene TRBV9, with 9 bases identical to TRBD1. CDR3 length: 16 amino acids. Per germline, CDR1 SGDLS and CDR2 YYNGEE. V was pared by 3 bases and J by 8 bases, with 12 bases of the junction left unmatched. Here the CDR3 reads CASSAEWTGEYDEQFF. CDR3 sequence (DNA): TGTGCCAGCAGCGCCGAATGGACAGGGGAGTATGATGAGCAGTTCTTC.

V and J are TRBV28 and TRBJ1-1; 9 bases fit TRBD1. CDR1 is MDHEN and CDR2 is SYDVKM in the germline V gene. The length of the CDR3 is 14 residues. Germline trimming cut 3 bases from V and 6 bases from J; bases unmatched to any gene: 5. The CDR3 bases are TGTGCCAGCAGTTTGCGGGACAGGGTCCCTGAAGCTTTCTTT. It yields the protein CASSLRDRVPEAFF. Drawing the rest from reference TRBV28 and TRBJ1-1, the complete variable domain is DVKVTQSSRYLVKRTGEKVFLECVQDMDHENMFWYRQDPGLGLRLIYFSYDVKMKEKGDIPEGYSVSREKKERFSLILESASTNQTSMYLCASSLRDRVPEAFFGQGTRLTVV.

CDR3 coding DNA: TGTGCCAGCAGTTTGGGAAGCGATAGCACAGATACGCAGTATTTT. This gives the protein CASSLGSDSTDTQYF. The chain links TRBV6-2 or TRBV6-3 to TRBJ2-3, with D uncertain. The CDR3 length is 15 residues. The germline CDR1 and CDR2 sequences are MNHEY and SVGEGT. Deletions cut 4 bases from V and 0 bases from J, with 11 bases between.

There are a few counts of this clonotype. The chain links TRBV29-1 to TRBJ2-7; possibly TRBD1 for D (6 bases). CDR1 and CDR2 from the germline V gene are SQVTM and ANQGSEA. This CDR3 comprises 15 residues. V lost 0 bases and J 4 bases, leaving 16 bases between the germline ends. The DNA of the CDR3 is TGCAGCGTTGAAGATCTTGTACAGGGCCGGTACGAGCAGTACTTC. Translation gives CSVEDLVQGRYEQYF.

The chain has TRBV4-2 and TRBJ2-7; a weak D match, TRBD1 (5 bases). Trimming took 5 bases from V and 9 from J, leaving 14 bases between them. The CDR3 is 12 amino acids. Germline CDR1 reads LGHNA; CDR2 reads YNFKEQ. CDR3 coding DNA: TGTGCCAGCAGCAACGAAAACAGGAGGCAGTACTTC. It translates to CASSNENRRQYF.

The chain carries TRBV27 and TRBJ2-5, with no clear D. The CDR3 extends over 14 amino acids. Trimming cost V 0 bases and J 5 bases, with 10 bases left between them. Germline CDR1 MNHEY, CDR2 SMNVEV (reference sequence). CDR3 sequence (DNA): TGTGCCAGCAGTTTATCTGCCCTTAGGGAGACCCAGTACTTC. Translating it yields CASSLSALRETQYF.